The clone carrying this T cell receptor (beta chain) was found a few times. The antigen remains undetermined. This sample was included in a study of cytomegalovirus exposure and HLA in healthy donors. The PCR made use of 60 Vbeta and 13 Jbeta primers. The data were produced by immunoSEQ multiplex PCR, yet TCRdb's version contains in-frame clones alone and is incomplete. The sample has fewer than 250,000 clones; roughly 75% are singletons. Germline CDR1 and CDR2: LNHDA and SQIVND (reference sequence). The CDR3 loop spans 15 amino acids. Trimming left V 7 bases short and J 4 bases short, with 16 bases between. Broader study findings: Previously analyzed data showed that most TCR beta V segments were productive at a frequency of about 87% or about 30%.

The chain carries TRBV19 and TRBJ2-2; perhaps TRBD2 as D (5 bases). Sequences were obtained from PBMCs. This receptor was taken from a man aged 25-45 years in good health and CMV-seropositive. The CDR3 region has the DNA TGTGCCAGTATAGGAGCGGAGCTTGCCACCGGGGAGCTGTTTTTT. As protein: CASIGAELATGELFF.